The clone carrying this T cell receptor (beta chain) was observed a handful of times. Its antigen is unknown. CDR1 is MGHRA and CDR2 is YSYEKL in the germline V gene. This CDR3 contains 16 residues. V lost 0 bases to trimming and J lost 8 bases, with 19 bases between them. The data derive from a study of post-analysis software for immune sequencing data. General study findings and limits: Controls had significantly higher normalized Chao1 diversity than multiple sclerosis patients. Roughly 5 TRBV segments, including TRBV5-6, TRBV5-1 and TRBV20-1, were more frequent in patients than controls. Under the F measure, samples that were prepared in one batch clustered strongly together.

The TCR beta cDNA libraries contained unique molecular identifiers. TCRdb recomputed calls from the PCR reads with MiXCR, one row per CDR3 protein. Of roughly 580,000 distinct CDR3 sequences detected, roughly 47% appear once; the ten largest clones hold over 1.5%. This sequence originates from a girl aged 10 to 17 with multiple sclerosis. The rearrangement uses TRBV4-1 and TRBJ1-2; D ambiguous. Sequenced input: blood. The CDR3 here is CASSQERRASIAGYTF. The CDR3 DNA is TGCGCCAGCAGCCAAGAAAGGAGAGCGTCGATTGCCGGCTACACCTTC.